This T cell receptor beta chain emerged from a study of T cell clones after liver transplantation. Across the whole study: Three of the eight recipients were HCV-positive; the rest had non-autoimmune, non-viral transplant indications. Until 12-24 months post-transplant, subjects got standard immunosuppression and no induction. Findings of the study overall: Small, mixed patient groups and varying post-transplant times limit these conclusions. The donor-reactive repertoire was only partly measurable in a couple of subjects, lacking donor cells.

Some clones are missing from TCRdb's copy, which holds only in-frame ones; the method was immunoSEQ multiplex PCR. Here the sample spans more than 95,000 clones, approximately 90% being singletons. The CDR3 sequence is 13 residues long. Trimming pared 7 bases from V and 2 bases from J, leaving 6 bases between. The germline gives CDR1 SNHLY, CDR2 FYNNEI. In this sample, this clone turned up a few times. What it binds is not known. Sequencing used CD4+ T cells from blood, obtained 12 months after liver transplant. The source of this sequence is a human patient who received a liver transplant. Some T cells here may be from the graft donor. The chain couples TRBV2 to TRBJ2-6; D is undetermined. This CDR3 is CASKGTGANVLTF. Here the CDR3 DNA reads TGTGCCAGCAAAGGGACTGGGGCCAACGTCCTGACTTTC.